Given below is one T cell receptor (beta chain) in context. The target of this receptor is not known. One base away there is no much larger clone; base qualities are not given. Reading the germline V gene gives CDR1 MDHEN and CDR2 SYDVKM. At the junction V is shortened by 6 bases and J by 4 bases; bases outside the gene matches: 10. The CDR3 goes from the cysteine to the phenylalanine over 16 residues. Only the CDR3 region is kept as DNA, spanning 48 bases read in frame from base 1. DNA from uncultured naive and memory CD4+ T cells underwent immunoSEQ TCR-beta sequencing at deep resolution. Concerning the study's data processing: During preprocessing, nonproductive sequences were removed, along with CDR3s that did not begin with C, did not end with F or W, or were shorter than 7 amino acids. Cultured and uncultured naive and memory CD4+ repertoires were searched for CDR3s previously identified as spike- and CEF-reactive. After three terminal residues were trimmed from each end, CDR3 homology was quantified as pairwise Levenshtein distance using the stringdist R package. Here the immuneACCESS table is served through TCRdb, limited to in-frame sequences with V and J called. Missing clones are a known gap in these copies; in checked studies unresolved V genes cover under half, and the rest lacks a known reason. The V and J calls and the clone size are those of that table, but D and trimming were determined from the DNA. This sample gives about 59,000 clones in total; around 86% of them show up just once. About 1.5% of the sample is in the top ten clones.

These data are taken from a study of CD4 T cells in relation to SARS-CoV-2 and coronaviruses (dated by TCRdb to 2020 to 2023). Study-level background: Shared crossreactive spike epitopes were mapped to their HLA restriction using patient-derived lymphoblastoid cell lines. At the level of individual TCR clonotypes, the study measured memory CD4+ T cell crossreactivity between SARS-CoV-2 spike protein and common cold coronavirus spike proteins. The Adaptive Biotechnologies TCR-sequencing kit was used for samples from three pre-COVID donors and for the naive versus memory experiments, whereas the other data were Illumina-based. A different, Illumina-based TCR-beta assay was used to sequence expansion assays from other donors in the study. What the authors observed across the whole study: Around 65% of donors had memory CD4+ clonotypes that crossrecognized SARS-CoV-2 and at least one common cold coronavirus spike. Small numbers of patients and of tested TCRs limited the study. Since the crossreactivity analysis centred on spike protein, crossreactivity against other viral proteins was not assessed. Naive versus memory sequencing indicated the assay detects memory recall responses rather than primary responses primed during culture. No donor contributed both pre-pandemic and post-infection samples, which limited tracing the source of pre-existing responses. Crossreactive clones showed significantly weaker SARS-CoV-2-driven expansion than monoreactive clones, consistent with antigenic imprinting.

CD4+ T cells from unexposed donors were collected before the COVID-19 pandemic (2011-2018). Naive and memory CD4+ T cells were separated from cryopreserved PBMCs by first enriching for CD4 and then performing EasySep naive CD4+ T cell enrichment. The leukapheresis product for the unexposed donors was obtained through commercial purchase. Ficoll-Paque PLUS gradient centrifugation was used to isolate PBMCs from leukapheresis product or whole blood. The PBMCs went either fresh into the expansion assay or into cryopreservation at -140 degrees C. The QIAamp Micro DNA Kit was used to extract genomic DNA from the CD4+ T cells.

This sequence originates from a human donor in good health. The material sequenced was memory CD4+ T cells from PBMCs. According to the study, the label for this sample's cell subset or site signals: memory (non-naive) CD4+ T cells. The chain links TRBV28 with TRBJ2-1, and TRBD1 matches 9 of the central bases. The CDR3 here reads CASRDPPGQGYNEQFF. The nucleotide sequence reads as follows: TGTGCCAGCAGGGATCCCCCGGGACAGGGATACAATGAGCAGTTCTTC.